What follows are 12 T cell receptor beta chains derived from one specimen sequenced in a study of blood T cells in healthy people across ages. Sample-barcoded 5' priming and a J-beta primer mix drove a second PCR of about 6 to 11 cycles. TCRdb re-called the 5' RACE reads with MiXCR, one entry per CDR3 protein. This repertoire shows fewer than 2,000,000 distinct CDR3 sequences, about 35% found once; its top ten account for around 11%. Specimen: blood. These receptors all stem from a woman younger than 45 in good health.

The chain uses TRBV7-3 and TRBJ2-2; D not resolved. CDR3 length: 16 residues. V was pared by 0 bases and J by 0 bases, with 8 bases between. Germline CDR1 is SGHTA and CDR2 is FQGTGA. The CDR3 loop is CASSLTPAANTGELFF. CDR3 coding DNA: TGTGCCAGCAGCTTAACGCCGGCGGCGAACACCGGGGAGCTGTTTTTT.

The chain links TRBV7-8 to TRBJ2-5; D is undetermined. The end of the DNA fits TRBJ2-7 better, so the J call may be wrong. CDR1 is SGHVS and CDR2 is FQNEAQ in the germline V gene. The length of the CDR3 is 13 residues. CDR3 DNA: TGTGCCAGCAGCTTAGTCCGCCACGACGAGCAGTACTTC. The encoded protein is CASSLVRHDEQYF.

V and J are TRBV28 and TRBJ1-5, with TRBD1 matching over 10 bases. The CDR3 length is 15 residues. The V segment lost 5 bases and the J segment 5 bases; nucleotides outside the gene matches: 6. Looked up from germline, CDR1 is MDHEN and CDR2 is SYDVKM. CDR3 sequence reads: CASSPGQGGDQPQHF. The CDR3 coding sequence is TGTGCCAGCAGTCCTGGACAGGGGGGGGATCAGCCCCAGCATTTT.

V and J are TRBV27 and TRBJ1-1; D gene uncertain. V was trimmed by 7 bases and J by 7 bases, leaving 16 bases between them. The length of the CDR3 is 13 residues. CDR1 MNHEY and CDR2 SMNVEV come from the germline V gene (reference sequence). The CDR3, as DNA: TGTGCCAGCAACGAGCGGGGATCGAGTGAAGCTTTCTTT. As protein: CASNERGSSEAFF.

This chain uses TRBV5-1 with TRBJ2-1; D is uncertain. The CDR3 totals 15 residues. Trimming removed 4 bases from V and 8 bases from J, with 19 bases in between. Germline-derived CDR1 and CDR2 are SGHRS and YFSETQ. The CDR3 sequence: CASSLPSGPTDEQFF. The DNA of the CDR3 is TGCGCCAGCAGCCTACCATCGGGCCCAACCGATGAGCAGTTCTTC.

This clonotype was seen only a few times. This chain joins TRBV15 and TRBJ2-3, with TRBD1 matching over 7 bases. V lost 5 bases and J lost 2; bases outside the gene matches: 7. Germline V lookup: CDR1 LNHNV, CDR2 YYDKDF (reference sequence). This CDR3 spans 15 amino acids. CDR3 region: CATSPTGIYTDTQYF. CDR3 sequence (DNA): TGTGCCACCAGCCCGACAGGGATTTACACAGATACGCAGTATTTT.

CDR3 DNA: TGTGCCAGCAGCTTTGGGGCGGGGCCCAGCACAGATACGCAGTATTTT. It encodes CASSFGAGPSTDTQYF. The chain uses TRBV7-9 and TRBJ2-3; possible D gene TRBD2, 6 bases. The CDR3 totals 16 residues. Trimming shortened V by 3 bases and J by 0 bases, and 13 bases separated the two germline ends. Germline V gene lookup returns CDR1 SEHNR and CDR2 FQNEAQ (reference sequence).

The J gene is TRBJ2-1, the V gene TRBV20-1; 7 bases fit TRBD2. CDR1 and CDR2 from the germline V gene are DFQATT and SNEGSKA (reference sequence). CDR3 length: 15 residues. Trimming took 1 base from V and 6 from J; bases not matched to a gene: 9. As DNA, the CDR3 is TGCAGTGCTAGAGTCATAAGCGGGAACCGCAATGAGCAGTTCTTC. It codes for CSARVISGNRNEQFF.

V usage is TRBV9 and J usage is TRBJ1-5; D unresolved. In germline, CDR1 is SGDLS, CDR2 YYNGEE. Trimming pared 4 bases from V and 3 bases from J, leaving 14 bases between. CDR3 length: 15 amino acids. The CDR3 spells CASSSSDGYNQPQHF. The CDR3 DNA reads TGTGCCAGCAGCTCCTCGGATGGCTACAATCAGCCCCAGCATTTT. Supplemented by reference TRBV9 and TRBJ1-5, the full variable domain reads DSGVTQTPKHLITATGQRVTLRCSPRSGDLSVYWYQQSLDQGLQFLIQYYNGEERAKGNILERFSAQQFPDLHSELNLSSLELGDSALYFCASSSSDGYNQPQHFGDGTRLSIL.

This chain joins TRBV9 and TRBJ2-2; the D is unclear. This CDR3 comprises 12 residues. The germline V gene encodes CDR1 SGDLS and CDR2 YYNGEE. V was cut by 5 bases and J by 5 bases, with 7 bases left in between. For the CDR3, the DNA is TGTGCCAGCAGTGTCAGTACCGGGGAGCTGTTTTTT. Its protein product is CASSVSTGELFF.

This chain links TRBV28 with TRBJ2-7; 9 positions match TRBD1. The trim removed 5 bases at V and 1 base at J, leaving 9 bases unmatched. The CDR3 extends over 16 amino acids. The V gene's germline CDR1 is MDHEN and CDR2 SYDVKM. CDR3 residues: CASSPQMGQGSYEQYF. CDR3 in DNA: TGTGCCAGCAGTCCCCAGATGGGACAGGGATCCTACGAGCAGTACTTC.

The rearrangement links TRBV6-1 to TRBJ2-3; possible D gene TRBD2, 6 bases. Trimming took off 2 bases at V and 4 bases at J, with 16 bases between the two ends. There are 16 residues in the CDR3. Germline V gene data show CDR1 as MNHNS and CDR2 as SASEGT. CDR3 nucleotide sequence: TGTGCCAGCAGTGAATATAGTTCGGGAGTGGCAGATACGCAGTATTTT. Its protein is CASSEYSSGVADTQYF.